This entry concerns a single T cell receptor beta chain. Its specificity is not known. This entry belongs to a study of early T cells in non-severe SARS-CoV-2 infection. Study details: Sequencing targeted bulk RNA from unsorted whole blood, leaving chains unpaired. Findings and limits, study-wide: Sequences matched to VDJdb favored anti-spike CD8 responses, while private and CD4 specificities were missed.

The germline V gene has CDR1 SQVTM and CDR2 ANQGSEA. V was pared by 4 bases and J by 1 base, with 2 bases between. The CDR3 runs 11 residues. Unique molecular identifiers were affixed to single, distinct cDNA molecules. TCRdb used MiXCR to reprocess the 5' RACE reads, holding one entry per CDR3 protein. The data show around 59,000 distinct CDR3 sequences, with approximately 13% seen just once and about 4% held by the top ten. This rearrangement joins TRBV29-1 to TRBJ1-5; D call uncertain. The sample taken for sequencing was whole blood. This sequence was found in an adult who was a healthcare worker with PCR-confirmed SARS-CoV-2 infection or an uninfected control (not recorded which). As DNA, the CDR3 is TGCAGCGTTGGAAGCAATCAGCCCCAGCATTTT. This sequence encodes CSVGSNQPQHF.